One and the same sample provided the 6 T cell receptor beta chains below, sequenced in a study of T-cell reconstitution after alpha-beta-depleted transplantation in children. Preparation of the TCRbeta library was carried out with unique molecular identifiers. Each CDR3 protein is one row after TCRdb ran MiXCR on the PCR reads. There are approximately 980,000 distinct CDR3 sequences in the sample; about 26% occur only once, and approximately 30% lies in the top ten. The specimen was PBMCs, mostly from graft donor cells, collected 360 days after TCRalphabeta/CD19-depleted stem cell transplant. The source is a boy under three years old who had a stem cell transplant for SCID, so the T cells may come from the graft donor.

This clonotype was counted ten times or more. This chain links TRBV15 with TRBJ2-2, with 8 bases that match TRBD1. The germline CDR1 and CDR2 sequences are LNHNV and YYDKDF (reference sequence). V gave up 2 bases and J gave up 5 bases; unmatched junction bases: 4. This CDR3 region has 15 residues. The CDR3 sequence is CATSRTGGWTGELFF. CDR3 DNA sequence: TGTGCCACCAGCAGAACAGGGGGTTGGACCGGGGAGCTGTTTTTT.

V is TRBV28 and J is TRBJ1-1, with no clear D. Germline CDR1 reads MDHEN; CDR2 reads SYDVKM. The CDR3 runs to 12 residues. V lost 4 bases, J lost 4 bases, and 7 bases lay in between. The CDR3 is CASSSRTTEAFF. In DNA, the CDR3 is TGTGCCAGCAGTTCCCGTACCACTGAAGCTTTCTTT.

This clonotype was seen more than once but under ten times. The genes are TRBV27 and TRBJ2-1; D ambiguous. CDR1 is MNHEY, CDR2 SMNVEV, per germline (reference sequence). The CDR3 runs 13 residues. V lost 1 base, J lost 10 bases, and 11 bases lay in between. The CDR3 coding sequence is TGTGCCAGCAGTTTATTCCCATCGGTGGAGCAGTTCTTC. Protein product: CASSLFPSVEQFF.

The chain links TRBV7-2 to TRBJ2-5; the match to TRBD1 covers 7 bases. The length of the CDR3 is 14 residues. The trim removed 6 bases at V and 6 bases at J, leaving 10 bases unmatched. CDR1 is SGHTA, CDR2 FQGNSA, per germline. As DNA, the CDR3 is TGTGCCAGCAGAGAGTTGACAGGGCGGCAGACCCAGTACTTC. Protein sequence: CASRELTGRQTQYF. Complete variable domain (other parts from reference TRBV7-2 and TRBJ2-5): GAGVSQSPSNKVTEKGKDVELRCDPISGHTALYWYRQSLGQGLEFLIYFQGNSAPDKSGLPSDRFSAERTGGSVSTLTIQRTQQEDSAVYLCASRELTGRQTQYFGPGTRLLVL.

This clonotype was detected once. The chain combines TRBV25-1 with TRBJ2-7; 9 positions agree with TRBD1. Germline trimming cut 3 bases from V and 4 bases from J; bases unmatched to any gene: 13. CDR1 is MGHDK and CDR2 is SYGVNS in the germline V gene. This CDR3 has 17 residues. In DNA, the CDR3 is TGTGCCAGCAGTGAGCCCATTGGGACAGGGAGGACGTACGAGCAGTACTTC. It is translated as CASSEPIGTGRTYEQYF.

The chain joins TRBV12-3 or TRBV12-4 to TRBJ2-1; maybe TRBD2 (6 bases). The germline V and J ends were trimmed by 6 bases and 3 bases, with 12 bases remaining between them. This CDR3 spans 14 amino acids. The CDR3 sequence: CASRGGRFYNEQFF. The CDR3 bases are TGTGCCAGCAGGGGAGGACGGTTCTACAATGAGCAGTTCTTC.